This T cell receptor (beta chain) was recovered during a study of T cell responses to AZD1222 COVID-19 vaccine. General study points: Nearly half of spike-specific TCRs reportedly target unmutated variant regions.

Profiling relied on immunoSEQ multiplex PCR, and the TCRdb table lists in-frame clones only, not all of them. The sample records around 210,000 clones, roughly 94% being singletons. As regards this clone: The target antigen is unknown.

The V and J ends lost 2 bases and 2 bases respectively, with 6 bases between them. CDR1 is SNHLY and CDR2 is FYNNEI in the germline V gene. The CDR3 is made up of 13 amino acids. The origin of this receptor is an adult who received the MenACWY meningococcal vaccine as a control. The sample in question was peripheral blood, obtained 28 days after the second dose of the MenACWY control vaccine. The rearrangement links TRBV2 to TRBJ2-5; D possibly corresponds to TRBD1 (6 bases). CDR3 sequence: CASSERGQETQYF. The CDR3 region has the DNA TGTGCCAGCAGTGAAAGGGGGCAAGAGACCCAGTACTTC.